This is a list of T cell receptor beta chains from one sample in a study of lymphopenia after photon versus proton radiotherapy. TCRdb's table, derived via immunoSEQ multiplex PCR, lists solely in-frame clones and lacks some. The sample has 35,000 to 45,000 clones; around 81% are singletons. The specimen comprised peripheral blood, sampled from a patient treated with proton-based radiotherapy. These TCRs come from a woman in her sixties or seventies with pancreatic cancer. CDR3s include the opening cysteine and the closing phenylalanine or tryptophan. A D gene is named only where the DNA matches it firmly. Clone sizes are given selectively: once, few, many, or a class where the clone is expanded.

d_gene	len	abundance	v_gene	j_gene	CDR3aa	CDR3nt
-	14	once	TRBV7-9	TRBJ1-1	CASSSAISNTEAFF	TGTGCCAGCAGCTCGGCGATCTCGAACACTGAAGCTTTCTTT
-	10	-	TRBV20-1	TRBJ2-7	CSAQIYEQYF	TGCAGTGCTCAGATCTACGAGCAGTACTTC
-	16	-	TRBV11-2	TRBJ2-5	CASSSLWGRKEETQYF	TGTGCCAGCAGCTCCCTTTGGGGTCGGAAAGAAGAGACCCAGTACTTC
TRBD2	19	-	TRBV11-1	TRBJ2-1	CASSLGRLAGGDSRNEQFF	TGTGCCAGCAGCTTAGGTAGACTAGCGGGAGGCGATTCTAGAAATGAGCAGTTCTTC
-	14	-	TRBV5-1	TRBJ2-7	CASSPPVGGYEQYF	TGCGCCAGCAGCCCCCCCGTGGGGGGATACGAGCAGTACTTC
TRBD1	15	many	TRBV28	TRBJ1-5	CASSLGQGGNQPQHF	TGTGCCAGCAGTTTAGGACAGGGAGGCAATCAGCCCCAGCATTTT
-	14	once	TRBV5-8	TRBJ1-1	CASSLAGGNTEAFF	TGTGCCAGCAGCTTGGCTGGGGGTAACACTGAAGCTTTCTTT
TRBD1	15	-	TRBV18	TRBJ1-5	CASSPRDRGGQPQHF	TGTGCCAGCTCACCAAGAGACAGGGGGGGTCAGCCCCAGCATTTT
TRBD1	14	-	TRBV6-4	TRBJ2-3	CASSEQGEADTQYF	TGTGCCAGCAGTGAACAGGGGGAGGCAGATACGCAGTATTTT
TRBD2	16	-	TRBV6-5	TRBJ2-1	CASSYDAGAGYNEQFF	TGTGCCAGCAGTTACGATGCGGGAGCCGGGTACAATGAGCAGTTCTTC
TRBD2	16	-	TRBV18	TRBJ2-1	CASSLGSSGSYNEQFF	TGTGCCAGCTCACTAGGTTCTAGCGGGTCCTACAATGAGCAGTTCTTC
TRBD2	17	-	TRBV7-6	TRBJ2-1	CASSPDRTSGRGNEQFF	TGTGCCAGCAGCCCGGATAGGACTAGCGGGAGAGGTAATGAGCAGTTCTTC
-	13	-	TRBV7-9	TRBJ1-1	CASSYLAGTEAFF	TGTGCCAGCAGCTACCTTGCGGGCACTGAAGCTTTCTTT
-	15	-	TRBV7-6	TRBJ1-3	CASSLATDPGNTIYF	TGTGCCAGCAGCTTAGCGACAGATCCTGGAAACACCATATATTTT
-	14	-	TRBV6-5	TRBJ2-3	CAIRGTLGIDTQYF	TGTGCCATCAGAGGGACACTAGGTATAGATACGCAGTATTTT
-	12	few	TRBV30	TRBJ1-2	CAWSDLRGGYTF	TGTGCCTGGAGTGACCTCAGGGGTGGCTACACCTTC
-	12	once	TRBV19	TRBJ2-7	CARNDRPYEQYF	TGTGCCAGAAACGACAGGCCCTACGAGCAGTACTTC
-	14	-	TRBV6-5	TRBJ2-2	CASSTPGTTGELFF	TGTGCCAGCAGTACGCCGGGAACTACCGGGGAGCTGTTTTTT
-	16	-	TRBV19	TRBJ1-5	CASSLAWQGSNQPQHF	TGTGCCAGTAGCTTAGCTTGGCAGGGCAGCAATCAGCCCCAGCATTTT
-	20	-	TRBV19	TRBJ1-6	CASSIQPFSRTISYNSPLHF	TGTGCCAGTAGTATCCAGCCCTTCTCTAGGACTATTTCCTATAATTCACCCCTCCACTTT
TRBD2	18	-	TRBV7-3	TRBJ2-3	CASSNRALSGRAVNTQYF	TGTGCCAGCAGCAACAGAGCCCTTAGCGGGAGGGCCGTTAATACGCAGTATTTT
TRBD1	12	-	TRBV18	TRBJ2-1	CASSLQGAEQFF	TGTGCCAGCTCACTCCAGGGGGCTGAGCAGTTCTTC
TRBD1	14	-	TRBV6-1	TRBJ2-7	CASSEDRGWYEQYF	TGTGCCAGCAGTGAGGACAGGGGATGGTACGAGCAGTACTTC
-	13	-	TRBV6-4	TRBJ1-5	CASSTDPRQPQHF	TGTGCCAGCAGCACCGACCCCCGCCAGCCCCAGCATTTT
-	13	-	TRBV28	TRBJ1-2	CASSLPTVYGYTF	TGTGCCAGCAGTTTACCGACCGTATATGGCTACACCTTC
-	14	-	TRBV28	TRBJ2-4	CASGTGFAKNIQYF	TGTGCCAGCGGAACAGGGTTCGCCAAAAACATTCAGTACTTC
-	14	-	TRBV19	TRBJ2-5	CASSTSSYQETQYF	TGTGCCAGTAGTACCTCTAGTTACCAAGAGACCCAGTACTTC
TRBD2	18	-	TRBV4-1	TRBJ2-2	CASSQDPGLAGNTGELFF	TGCGCCAGCAGCCAAGATCCCGGACTAGCGGGGAACACCGGGGAGCTGTTTTTT
TRBD2	18	-	TRBV19	TRBJ2-1	CASGGAAPGLAGGDEQFF	TGTGCCAGTGGGGGCGCAGCCCCGGGACTAGCGGGAGGCGATGAGCAGTTCTTC
-	13	-	TRBV5-1	TRBJ1-2	CASSPDSGYGYTF	TGCGCCAGCAGCCCGGACAGTGGCTATGGCTACACCTTC
TRBD2	16	once	TRBV29-1	TRBJ2-7	CSVERLAGGRSYEQYF	TGCAGCGTGGAGAGACTAGCGGGAGGACGAAGCTACGAGCAGTACTTC
TRBD1	15	-	TRBV6-5	TRBJ2-2	CASSSDRGRAGELFF	TGTGCCAGCAGCTCTGACAGGGGGCGGGCCGGGGAGCTGTTTTTT
TRBD2	15	-	TRBV27	TRBJ2-7	CASSLWGREPYEQYF	TGTGCCAGCAGTTTATGGGGGAGGGAACCCTACGAGCAGTACTTC
-	17	-	TRBV30	TRBJ1-1	CAWSVRRGGMADTEAFF	TGTGCCTGGAGTGTACGCCGAGGGGGGATGGCGGACACTGAAGCTTTCTTT
TRBD1	17	-	TRBV7-9	TRBJ1-1	CASSLATGGSVLTEAFF	TGTGCCAGCAGCTTAGCGACAGGGGGCTCGGTTCTCACTGAAGCTTTCTTT
-	13	-	TRBV29-1	TRBJ1-1	CSVEGRVNTEAFF	TGCAGCGTTGAAGGCAGGGTGAACACTGAAGCTTTCTTT
-	18	-	TRBV5-1	TRBJ2-1	CASSFSIGLVSQSNEQFF	TGCGCCAGCAGCTTTAGTATCGGACTGGTAAGTCAGAGCAATGAGCAGTTCTTC
-	12	-	TRBV12-5	TRBJ1-4	CASGPRGEKLFF	TGTGCTAGTGGTCCGAGGGGGGAAAAACTGTTTTTT
TRBD1	14	-	TRBV7-7	TRBJ2-5	CAIRRTGGSETQYF	TGTGCTATCAGAAGGACAGGGGGAAGCGAGACCCAGTACTTC
-	12	-	TRBV19	TRBJ1-5	CASSIEGQPQHF	TGTGCCAGTAGTATAGAGGGTCAGCCCCAGCATTTT
-	14	-	TRBV29-1	TRBJ1-2	CSVEGTASNYGYTF	TGCAGCGTTGAAGGGACAGCCTCTAACTATGGCTACACCTTC
-	14	-	TRBV5-1	TRBJ2-1	CASSSTGDHNEQFF	TGCGCCAGCAGCTCCACGGGAGACCACAATGAGCAGTTCTTC
-	19	-	TRBV14	TRBJ2-1	CASSQVVSVWGTSGNEQFF	TGTGCCAGCAGCCAAGTTGTCAGTGTGTGGGGGACCTCTGGTAATGAGCAGTTCTTC
-	13	-	TRBV5-4	TRBJ2-7	CASSLMVGNEQYF	TGTGCCAGCAGCTTGATGGTTGGGAACGAGCAGTACTTC